This T cell receptor beta chain was observed in a study of blood T cell repertoires in COVID-19. Study-level information: Samples came from the United States, Italy and Spain, spanning acute and convalescent COVID-19. The analysed material was cDNA or gDNA that came from T cells, B-cell-depleted T cells, or PBMCs.

How the authors handled the data: Amplification of reference gene primers provided the estimated nucleated cell counts. Assay: immunoSEQ multiplex PCR; the TCRdb copy retains only in-frame clones and omits some. Clone size and V and J calls were adopted from that table, with D and trimming inferred from the DNA. The table lists around 100,000 clones, under 75% of them singletons. At least ten counts were recorded for this clone. This CDR3 is built from 13 residues. Germline loops: CDR1 SEHNR, CDR2 FQNEAQ (reference sequence). The V gene lost 2 bases and the J gene lost 5 bases, with 6 bases spanning the gap.

The sequencing sample was made of peripheral blood. This TCR derives from a man older than 75 with acute or convalescent COVID-19. V gene TRBV7-9 combines with J gene TRBJ2-2; a possible D gene is TRBD2 (5 bases). CDR3 DNA sequence: TGTGCCAGCAGCTTACCGGGAACCGGGGAGCTGTTTTTT. It is translated as CASSLPGTGELFF. The full variable domain, rest sourced from reference TRBV7-9 and TRBJ2-2, is DTGVSQNPRHKITKRGQNVTFRCDPISEHNRLYWYRQTLGQGPEFLTYFQNEAQLEKSRLLSDRFSAERPKGSFSTLEIQRTEQGDSAMYLCASSLPGTGELFFGEGSRLTVL.